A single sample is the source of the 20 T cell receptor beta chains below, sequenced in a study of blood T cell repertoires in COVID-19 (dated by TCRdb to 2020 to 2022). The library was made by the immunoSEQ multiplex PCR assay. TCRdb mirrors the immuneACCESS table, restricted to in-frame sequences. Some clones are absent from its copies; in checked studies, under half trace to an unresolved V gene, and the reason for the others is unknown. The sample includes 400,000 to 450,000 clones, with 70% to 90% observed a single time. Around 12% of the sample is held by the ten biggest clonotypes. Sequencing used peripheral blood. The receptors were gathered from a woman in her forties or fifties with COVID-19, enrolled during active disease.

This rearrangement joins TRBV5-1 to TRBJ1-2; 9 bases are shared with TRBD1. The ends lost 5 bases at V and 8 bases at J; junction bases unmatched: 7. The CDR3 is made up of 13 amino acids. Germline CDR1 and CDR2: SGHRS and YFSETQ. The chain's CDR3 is CASRSDRGEGYTF. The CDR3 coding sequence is TGCGCCAGCAGATCGGACAGGGGAGAAGGCTACACCTTC.

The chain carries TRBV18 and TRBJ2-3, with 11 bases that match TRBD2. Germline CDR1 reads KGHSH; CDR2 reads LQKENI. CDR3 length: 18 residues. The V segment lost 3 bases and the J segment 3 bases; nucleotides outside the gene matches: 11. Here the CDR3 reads CASSPLPLASGGTDTQYF. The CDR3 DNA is TGTGCCAGCTCACCTCTACCCCTGGCTAGCGGGGGGACAGATACGCAGTATTTT.

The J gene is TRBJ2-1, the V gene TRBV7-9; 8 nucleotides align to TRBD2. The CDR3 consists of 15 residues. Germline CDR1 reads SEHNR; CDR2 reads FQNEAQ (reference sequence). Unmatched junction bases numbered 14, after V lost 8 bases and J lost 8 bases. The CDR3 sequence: CASGPGLVLPDEQFF. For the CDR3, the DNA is TGTGCCAGCGGCCCGGGACTAGTTCTCCCCGATGAGCAGTTCTTC.

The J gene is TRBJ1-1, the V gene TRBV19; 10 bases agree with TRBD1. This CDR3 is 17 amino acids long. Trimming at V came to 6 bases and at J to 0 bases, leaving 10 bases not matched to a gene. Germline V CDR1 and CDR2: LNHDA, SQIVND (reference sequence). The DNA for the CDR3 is TGTGCCAGTAGAGTAACCGGGACAGGGGCTATGAACACTGAAGCTTTCTTT. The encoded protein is CASRVTGTGAMNTEAFF.

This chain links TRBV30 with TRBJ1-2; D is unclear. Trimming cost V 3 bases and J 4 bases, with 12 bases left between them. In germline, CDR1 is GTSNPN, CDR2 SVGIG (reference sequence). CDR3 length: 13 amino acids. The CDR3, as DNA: TGTGCCTGGAGCACGGCGGGTAGCTATGGCTACACCTTC. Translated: CAWSTAGSYGYTF. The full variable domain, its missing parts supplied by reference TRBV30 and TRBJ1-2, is SQTIHQWPATLVQPVGSPLSLECTVEGTSNPNLYWYRQAAGRGLQLLFYSVGIGQISSEVPQNLSASRPQDRQFILSSKKLLLSDSGFYLCAWSTAGSYGYTFGSGTRLTVV.

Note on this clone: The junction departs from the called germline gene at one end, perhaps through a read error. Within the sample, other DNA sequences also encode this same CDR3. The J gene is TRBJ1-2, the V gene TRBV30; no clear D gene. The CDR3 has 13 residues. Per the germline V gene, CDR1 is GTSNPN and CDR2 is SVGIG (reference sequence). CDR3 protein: CAWSVLRNYGYTF. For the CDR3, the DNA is TGTGCCTGGAGTGTGTTACGGAACTATGGCTACACCTTT.

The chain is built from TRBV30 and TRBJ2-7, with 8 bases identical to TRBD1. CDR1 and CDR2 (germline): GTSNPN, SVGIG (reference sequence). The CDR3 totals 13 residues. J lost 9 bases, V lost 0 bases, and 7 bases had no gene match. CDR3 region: CAWSVQGAVGQYF. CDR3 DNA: TGTGCCTGGAGTGTGCAGGGGGCAGTAGGGCAGTACTTC.

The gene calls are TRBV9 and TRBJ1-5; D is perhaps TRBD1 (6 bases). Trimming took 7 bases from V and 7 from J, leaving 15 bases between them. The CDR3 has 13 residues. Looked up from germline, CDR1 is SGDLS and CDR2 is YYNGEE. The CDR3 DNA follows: TGTGCCAGCGGGGCAGGGGTTCGGCAGCCCCAGCATTTT. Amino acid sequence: CASGAGVRQPQHF.

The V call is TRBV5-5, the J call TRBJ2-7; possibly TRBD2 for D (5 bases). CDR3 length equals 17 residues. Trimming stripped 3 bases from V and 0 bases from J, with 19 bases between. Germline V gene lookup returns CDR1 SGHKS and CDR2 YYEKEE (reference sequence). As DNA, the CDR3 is TGTGCCAGCAGCTCAAGGTGGGGAGCAGTCGGCTCCTACGAGCAGTACTTC. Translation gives CASSSRWGAVGSYEQYF.

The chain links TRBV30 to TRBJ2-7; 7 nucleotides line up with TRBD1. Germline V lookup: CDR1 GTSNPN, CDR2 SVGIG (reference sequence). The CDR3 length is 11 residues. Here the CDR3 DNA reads TGTGCATCGGGACAGAACTACGAGCAGTACTTC. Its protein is CASGQNYEQYF.

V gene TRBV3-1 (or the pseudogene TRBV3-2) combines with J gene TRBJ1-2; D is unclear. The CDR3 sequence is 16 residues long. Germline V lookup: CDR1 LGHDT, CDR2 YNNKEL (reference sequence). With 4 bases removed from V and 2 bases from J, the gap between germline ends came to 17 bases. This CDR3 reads CASSLGSGAVNYGYTF. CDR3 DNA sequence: TGTGCCAGCAGCCTGGGGTCCGGAGCGGTCAACTATGGCTACACCTTC.

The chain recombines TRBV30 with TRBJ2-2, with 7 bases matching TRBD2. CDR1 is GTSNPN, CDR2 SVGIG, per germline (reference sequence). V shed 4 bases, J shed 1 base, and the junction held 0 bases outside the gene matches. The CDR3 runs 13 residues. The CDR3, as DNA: TGTGCCTGGACTAGCGGGAACACCGGGGAGCTGTTTTTT. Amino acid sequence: CAWTSGNTGELFF.

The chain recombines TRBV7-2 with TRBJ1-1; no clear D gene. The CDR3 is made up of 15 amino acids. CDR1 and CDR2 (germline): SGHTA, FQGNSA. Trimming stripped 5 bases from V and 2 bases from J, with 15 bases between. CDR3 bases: TGTGCCAGCAGCCCCCTGGGAGGGATAAACACTGAAGCTTTCTTT. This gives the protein CASSPLGGINTEAFF.

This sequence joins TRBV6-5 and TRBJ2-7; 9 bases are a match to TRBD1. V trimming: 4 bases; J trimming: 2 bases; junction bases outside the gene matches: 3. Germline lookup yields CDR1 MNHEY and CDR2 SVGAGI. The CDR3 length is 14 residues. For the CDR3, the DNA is TGTGCCAGCAGTTTAGGGACAGGGCCCTACGAGCAGTACTTC. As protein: CASSLGTGPYEQYF.

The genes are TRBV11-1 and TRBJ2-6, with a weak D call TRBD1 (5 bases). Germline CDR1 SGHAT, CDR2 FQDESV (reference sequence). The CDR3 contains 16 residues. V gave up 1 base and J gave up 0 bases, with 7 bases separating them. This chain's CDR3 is CASSLDRISGANVLTF. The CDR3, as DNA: TGTGCCAGCAGCTTAGACAGGATCTCTGGGGCCAACGTCCTGACTTTC.

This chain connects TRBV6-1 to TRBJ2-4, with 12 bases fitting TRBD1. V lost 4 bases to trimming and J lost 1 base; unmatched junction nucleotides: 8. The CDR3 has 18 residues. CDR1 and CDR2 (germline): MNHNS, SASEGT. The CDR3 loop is CASSGDRGQREAKNIQYF. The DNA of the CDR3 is TGTGCCAGCAGTGGGGACAGGGGGCAGCGTGAGGCCAAAAACATTCAGTACTTC.

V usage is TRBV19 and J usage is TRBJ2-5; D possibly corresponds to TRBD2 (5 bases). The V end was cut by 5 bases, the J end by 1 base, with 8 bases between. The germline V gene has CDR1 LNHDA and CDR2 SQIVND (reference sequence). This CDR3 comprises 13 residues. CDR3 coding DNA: TGTGCCAGTAGTGCGGACTTCCAAGAGACCCAGTACTTC. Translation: CASSADFQETQYF.

CDR3 sequence reads: CASKASGGQETQYF. In DNA form, the CDR3 reads TGTGCCAGCAAAGCCTCCGGGGGACAAGAGACCCAGTACTTC. V and J are TRBV11-2 and TRBJ2-5; D is perhaps TRBD2 (6 bases). V was pared by 7 bases and J by 2 bases, with 14 bases between. The germline V gene has CDR1 SGHAT and CDR2 FQNNGV. The CDR3 has 14 residues.

The CDR3 coding sequence is TGTGCCAGCAGCTTAGATCGGGCCGGGGGAGACGGGGCCAACGTCCTGACTTTC. Translated: CASSLDRAGGDGANVLTF. The rearrangement links TRBV11-2 to TRBJ2-6; TRBD2 is a possible D gene (6 bases). This CDR3 has 18 residues. V lost 0 bases, J lost 4 bases, and 16 bases lay in between. Germline V gene sequence: CDR1 SGHAT, CDR2 FQNNGV.

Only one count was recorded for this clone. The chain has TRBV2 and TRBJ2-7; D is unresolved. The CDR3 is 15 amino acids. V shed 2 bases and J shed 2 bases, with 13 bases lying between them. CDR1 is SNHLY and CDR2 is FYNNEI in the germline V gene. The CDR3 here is CASSESPRIPYEQYF. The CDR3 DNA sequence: TGTGCCAGCAGTGAATCCCCGCGGATACCCTACGAGCAGTACTTC.